This passage covers 18 T cell receptor beta chains from one sample sequenced in a study of T cells in Graves' hyperthyroidism and ophthalmopathy. The CDR3 regions of TCR beta were amplified from RNA transcripts. When the TCR CDR3 underwent first-round RT-PCR, the HTBI primer set was used. TCRdb independently ran MiXCR on the multiplex PCR reads; one entry per CDR3 protein. The top ten clones hold roughly a tenth of a sample with about 700,000 distinct CDR3 sequences, 14% of them seen once. The sample taken for sequencing was blood. Every receptor here comes from a woman aged 18-29 years with Graves' hyperthyroidism.

This clonotype appeared many times. The J gene is TRBJ1-2, the V gene TRBV12-3 or TRBV12-4; weak D call: TRBD1 (5 bases). This CDR3 has 16 amino acids. The V and J ends lost 2 bases and 5 bases respectively, with 18 bases between them. CDR3 sequence: CASSLMDGGNEYGYTF. CDR3 DNA: TGTGCCAGCAGTTTAATGGATGGGGGAAACGAGTATGGCTACACCTTC.

This clonotype appeared a few times. V usage is TRBV19 and J usage is TRBJ2-7; D is undetermined. Looked up from germline, CDR1 is LNHDA and CDR2 is SQIVND (reference sequence). The CDR3 is made up of 13 amino acids. Trimming removed 2 bases at V and 2 bases at J, with 7 bases between. The CDR3 coding sequence is TGTGCCAGTAGTATATCAGGAACCTACGAGCAGTACTTC. It translates to CASSISGTYEQYF.

This clonotype was seen at least ten times. The chain joins TRBV27 to TRBJ2-7; no clear D. This CDR3 is built from 11 residues. V was cut by 5 bases and J by 4 bases, with 6 bases left in between. Germline V gene sequence: CDR1 MNHEY, CDR2 SMNVEV (reference sequence). The CDR3 sequence: CASSNLYEQYF. CDR3 nucleotide sequence: TGTGCCAGCAGTAACCTTTACGAGCAGTACTTC.

With respect to this clonotype: Given the absence of the conserved phenylalanine or tryptophan at the CDR3 end, a read error is likely. The chain links TRBV12-3 or TRBV12-4 to TRBJ1-5; D is unclear. This CDR3 region has 15 residues. V gave up 3 bases and J gave up 1 base, with 10 bases separating them. The CDR3 DNA reads TGTGCCAGCAGTTTTGAGCTGCAGAGCAATCAGCCCCAGCATTCT. Translation: CASSFELQSNQPQHS.

This clonotype came up a few times. The V call is TRBV20-1, the J call TRBJ1-1; no clear D. The CDR3 sequence is 12 residues long. Germline CDR1 and CDR2: DFQATT and SNEGSKA (reference sequence). The ends were cut back, 1 base at V and 8 bases at J, with 11 bases in the middle. This CDR3 reads CSARVWSPEAFF. CDR3 in DNA: TGCAGTGCTAGAGTATGGAGCCCCGAAGCTTTCTTT.

This clonotype was recorded at least ten times. The CDR3 DNA follows: TGTGCCAGCAGCTTAGATATCCGGGGACTGCATCAGCCCCAGCATTTT. Residues: CASSLDIRGLHQPQHF. The V call is TRBV7-8, the J call TRBJ1-5; possibly TRBD1 for D (5 bases). The CDR3 is 16 amino acids. Germline CDR1 SGHVS, CDR2 FQNEAQ. Trimming took off 1 base at V and 5 bases at J, with 15 bases between the two ends.

This clonotype occurred many times. This chain connects TRBV7-8 to TRBJ1-1, with a weak D call TRBD1 (5 bases). The CDR3 consists of 12 residues. The V end was cut by 5 bases, the J end by 5 bases, with 9 bases between. The germline CDR1 and CDR2 sequences are SGHVS and FQNEAQ. In nucleotides, the CDR3 is TGTGCCAGCAGCCAGAGGGGAACTGAAGCTTTCTTT. Amino acid sequence: CASSQRGTEAFF. Full variable domain (outside the CDR3, taken from reference TRBV7-8 and TRBJ1-1): GAGVSQSPRYKVAKRGQDVALRCDPISGHVSLFWYQQALGQGPEFLTYFQNEAQLDKSGLPSDRFFAERPEGSVSTLKIQRTQQEDSAVYLCASSQRGTEAFFGQGTRLTVV.

The V call is TRBV5-6, the J call TRBJ2-2; TRBD1 aligns across 10 bases. J gave up 5 bases and V 4 bases, and 5 bases lay outside the gene matches. The CDR3 consists of 15 residues. The germline gives CDR1 SGHDT, CDR2 YYEEEE. CDR3 nucleotides: TGTGCCAGCAGCACCGGGACAGGGGTTACCGGGGAGCTGTTTTTT. Translating it yields CASSTGTGVTGELFF.

This clonotype came up many times. The chain carries TRBV28 and TRBJ1-2; D ambiguous. Germline-derived CDR1 and CDR2 are MDHEN and SYDVKM. V was trimmed by 1 base and J by 0 bases, leaving 18 bases between them. There are 18 residues in the CDR3. As DNA, the CDR3 is TGTGCCAGCAGTTTATTGGAGGGAACTTATTTAGCTAACTATGGCTACACCTTC. It is translated as CASSLLEGTYLANYGYTF.

This clonotype was seen repeatedly, ten times or more. The genes are TRBV28 and TRBJ1-1; D might be TRBD1 (5 bases). Germline-derived CDR1 and CDR2 are MDHEN and SYDVKM. Trimming pared 8 bases from V and 1 base from J, leaving 11 bases between. This CDR3 is 13 amino acids long. CDR3 amino acids: CASAREANTEAFF. As DNA, the CDR3 is TGTGCCAGCGCCAGGGAGGCGAACACTGAAGCTTTCTTT.

Worth noting for this clonotype: Mismatch with germline at one junction end may stem from a read error. This rearrangement joins TRBV19 to TRBJ2-2, with 10 bases lining up with TRBD2. The CDR3 has 16 amino acids. Germline V gives CDR1 LNHDA, CDR2 SQIVND (reference sequence). Here the CDR3 reads CASSESGRALAGGLFF. The CDR3, as DNA: TGTGCCAGTAGTGAGAGCGGGAGGGCCTTAGCCGGGGGGCTGTTTTTT.

The chain joins TRBV30 to TRBJ2-7, with D unresolved. CDR3 length: 11 amino acids. Germline V gene lookup returns CDR1 GTSNPN and CDR2 SVGIG (reference sequence). Trimming stripped 2 bases from V and 9 bases from J, with 11 bases between. CDR3 in DNA: TGTGCCTGGAGTTTGGGAAGCGTGCAGTACTTC. It yields the protein CAWSLGSVQYF.

The sample holds a few counts of this clonotype. The genes are TRBV4-1 and TRBJ2-1, with a possible D match to TRBD2 (6 bases). Germline V gene data show CDR1 as MGHRA and CDR2 as YSYEKL. The CDR3 covers 15 residues. V was clipped by 0 bases and J by 9 bases, with 15 bases between them. CDR3 sequence (DNA): TGCGCCAGCAGCCAAGAATTGGACGGGAGAGTTGAGCAGTTCTTC. Its translation is CASSQELDGRVEQFF.

The chain combines TRBV6-1 with TRBJ1-2; 8 bases agree with TRBD1. The CDR3 contains 15 residues. Losses at the gene ends were 5 bases for V and 2 bases for J; bases not matched to a gene: 7. CDR1 is MNHNS and CDR2 is SASEGT in the germline V gene. CDR3: CASSTYRGTNYGYTF. The CDR3 DNA follows: TGTGCCAGCAGTACGTACAGGGGGACCAACTATGGCTACACCTTC.

This clonotype has ten or more counts. This rearrangement joins TRBV12-5 to TRBJ2-3; the D call may be TRBD1 or TRBD2 (7 bases each). The CDR3 has 15 amino acids. In germline, CDR1 is LGHNT, CDR2 FRNRAP. DNA for the CDR3: TGTTCTACTGGGTATGGGAGGGGGCTAACAGATACGCAGTATTTT. It specifies CSTGYGRGLTDTQYF.

This clonotype was recorded many times. V is TRBV19 and J is TRBJ1-5; TRBD1 might be the D (5 bases). The CDR3 runs 15 residues. Trimming removed 6 bases from V and 2 bases from J, with 14 bases in between. Germline CDR1 is LNHDA and CDR2 is SQIVND (reference sequence). The CDR3 region is CASSLAGQGNQPQHF. The CDR3 coding sequence is TGTGCCAGTAGCCTGGCGGGGCAGGGCAATCAGCCCCAGCATTTT. Combining the CDR3 with reference TRBV19 and TRBJ1-5 gives the whole variable domain DGGITQSPKYLFRKEGQNVTLSCEQNLNHDAMYWYRQDPGQGLRLIYYSQIVNDFQKGDIAEGYSVSREKKESFPLTVTSAQKNPTAFYLCASSLAGQGNQPQHFGDGTRLSIL.

The V call is TRBV6-2 or TRBV6-3, the J call TRBJ2-1, with D unresolved. There are 12 residues in the CDR3. Germline assignment: CDR1 MNHEY and CDR2 SVGEGT. Trimming cost V 3 bases and J 9 bases, with 9 bases left between them. CDR3 sequence: CASSYPPREQFF. The CDR3 coding sequence is TGTGCCAGCAGTTATCCCCCTCGTGAGCAGTTCTTC.

This clonotype came up many times. The gene calls are TRBV9 and TRBJ1-2; 8 positions agree with TRBD1. Germline CDR1 SGDLS, CDR2 YYNGEE. The ends lost 0 bases at V and 4 bases at J; junction bases unmatched: 5. The CDR3 sequence is 15 residues long. For the CDR3, the DNA is TGTGCCAGCAGCGTAGCTCCGACAGGGGCCTATGGCTACACCTTC. Its translation: CASSVAPTGAYGYTF. The full variable domain, with the rest looked up from reference TRBV9 and TRBJ1-2, is DSGVTQTPKHLITATGQRVTLRCSPRSGDLSVYWYQQSLDQGLQFLIQYYNGEERAKGNILERFSAQQFPDLHSELNLSSLELGDSALYFCASSVAPTGAYGYTFGSGTRLTVV.